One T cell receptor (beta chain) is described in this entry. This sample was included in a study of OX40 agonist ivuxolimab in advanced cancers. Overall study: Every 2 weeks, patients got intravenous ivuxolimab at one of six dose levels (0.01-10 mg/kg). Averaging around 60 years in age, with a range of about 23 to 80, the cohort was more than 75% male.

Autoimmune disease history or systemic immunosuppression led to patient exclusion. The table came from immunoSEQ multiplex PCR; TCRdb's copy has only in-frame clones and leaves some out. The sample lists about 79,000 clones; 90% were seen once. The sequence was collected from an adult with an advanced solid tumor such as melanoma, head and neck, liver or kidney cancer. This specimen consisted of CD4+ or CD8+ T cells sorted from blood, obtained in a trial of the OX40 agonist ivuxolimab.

The CDR3 spells CASSYQDRPNTEAFF. The CDR3 nucleotides read TGTGCCAGCAGCTACCAGGACAGGCCGAACACTGAAGCTTTCTTT. The rearrangement joins TRBV5-6 to TRBJ1-1; 7 nucleotides line up with TRBD1. The CDR3 length is 15 residues. The V gene end was trimmed by 3 bases and the J gene end by 1 base; junction bases not matched to a gene: 6. The germline V gene has CDR1 SGHDT and CDR2 YYEEEE.